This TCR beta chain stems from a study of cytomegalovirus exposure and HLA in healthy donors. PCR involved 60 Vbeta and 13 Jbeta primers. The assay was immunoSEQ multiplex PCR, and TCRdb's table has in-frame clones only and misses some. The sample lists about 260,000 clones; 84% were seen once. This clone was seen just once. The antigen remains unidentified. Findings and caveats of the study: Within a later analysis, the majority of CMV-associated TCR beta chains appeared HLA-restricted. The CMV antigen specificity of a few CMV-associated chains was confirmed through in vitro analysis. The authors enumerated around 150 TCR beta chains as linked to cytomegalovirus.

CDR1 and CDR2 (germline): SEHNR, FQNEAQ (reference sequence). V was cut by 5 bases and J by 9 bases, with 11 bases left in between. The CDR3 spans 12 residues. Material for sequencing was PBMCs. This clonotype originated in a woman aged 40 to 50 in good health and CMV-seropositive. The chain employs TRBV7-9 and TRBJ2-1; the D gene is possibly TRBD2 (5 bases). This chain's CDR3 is CASSLLASEQFF. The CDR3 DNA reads TGTGCCAGCAGCCTGCTAGCTAGTGAGCAGTTCTTC.